Shown below are 30 T cell receptor beta chains from a single sample sequenced in a study of blood T cell repertoires in COVID-19. The repertoire was sequenced with immunoSEQ multiplex PCR; TCRdb's copy has only in-frame clones and lacks some. Among 160,000 or so clones, approximately 77% were seen once, and the ten largest hold over 15%. Specimen: PBMCs or T cells enriched from blood (not recorded which). These receptor sequences come from a man aged 60 to 75 who had recovered from COVID-19.

This chain links TRBV3-1 (or the pseudogene TRBV3-2) with TRBJ2-7, with D unresolved. Germline CDR1 LGHDT, CDR2 YNNKEL (reference sequence). V dropped 0 bases and J dropped 4 bases, with 16 bases sitting between them. The CDR3 runs 16 residues. The CDR3 nucleotides read TGTGCCAGCAGCCAAGATTTCGACTCCCTTTTTTACGAGCAGTACTTC. Translated, it gives CASSQDFDSLFYEQYF.

In this sample, this clone turned up once. This chain joins TRBV4-2 and TRBJ2-1; no firm D call. The CDR3 is 17 amino acids. With 0 bases removed from V and 4 bases from J, the gap between germline ends came to 16 bases. Germline V gene lookup returns CDR1 LGHNA and CDR2 YNFKEQ. The CDR3 reads CASSQDPGVLGYNEQFF. CDR3 sequence (DNA): TGTGCCAGCAGCCAAGATCCAGGTGTTTTAGGATACAATGAGCAGTTCTTC.

The J gene is TRBJ1-5, the V gene TRBV13; D is unclear. Trimming removed 0 bases at V and 6 bases at J, with 9 bases between. Germline CDR1 is PRHDT and CDR2 is FYEKMQ (reference sequence). CDR3 size: 14 residues. CDR3 sequence (DNA): TGTGCCAGCAGCTTAGGCCGGGGTAGTCAGCCCCAGCATTTT. Protein product: CASSLGRGSQPQHF.

The chain has TRBV9 and TRBJ1-6, with TRBD1 as a possible D gene (5 bases). Per the germline V gene, CDR1 is SGDLS and CDR2 is YYNGEE. The length of the CDR3 is 18 residues. V lost 1 base, J lost 4 bases, and 18 bases lay in between. This CDR3 is CASSVLTPEQEYNSPLHF. CDR3 nucleotides: TGTGCCAGCAGCGTACTTACCCCTGAACAGGAATATAATTCACCCCTCCACTTT. Full variable domain (remainder filled in from reference TRBV9 and TRBJ1-6): DSGVTQTPKHLITATGQRVTLRCSPRSGDLSVYWYQQSLDQGLQFLIQYYNGEERAKGNILERFSAQQFPDLHSELNLSSLELGDSALYFCASSVLTPEQEYNSPLHFGNGTRLTVT.

This clone has just a few counts. The rearrangement links TRBV9 to TRBJ1-3; 7 nucleotides agree with TRBD1. The length of the CDR3 is 15 residues. After removal of 6 bases from V and 3 bases from J, the junction contained 9 bases not matched to a gene. Germline V gives CDR1 SGDLS, CDR2 YYNGEE. The chain's CDR3 is CASNQGGFFGNTIYF. CDR3 coding DNA: TGTGCCAGCAACCAGGGGGGTTTCTTTGGAAACACCATATATTTT.

The chain combines TRBV30 with TRBJ2-5; perhaps TRBD1 as D (6 bases). Germline values: CDR1 GTSNPN, CDR2 SVGIG (reference sequence). The CDR3 totals 14 residues. The ends were cut back, 3 bases at V and 2 bases at J, with 13 bases in the middle. This CDR3 reads CAWRASGVQETQYF. The CDR3 DNA sequence: TGTGCCTGGAGGGCCTCAGGGGTTCAAGAGACCCAGTACTTC.

V usage is TRBV11-3 and J usage is TRBJ2-1; D gene uncertain. Trimming removed 0 bases at V and 6 bases at J, with 12 bases between. Germline V CDR1 and CDR2: SGHNT, YENEEA. The CDR3 is 15 amino acids. The DNA of the CDR3 is TGTGCCAGCAGCTTAGATCTTAGCCCGTTCAATGAGCAGTTCTTC. The encoded protein is CASSLDLSPFNEQFF. Supplemented by reference TRBV11-3 and TRBJ2-1, the full variable domain reads EAGVVQSPRYKIIEKKQPVAFWCNPISGHNTLYWYLQNLGQGPELLIRYENEEAVDDSQLPKDRFSAERLKGVDSTLKIQPAELGDSAVYLCASSLDLSPFNEQFFGPGTRLTVL.

The gene calls are TRBV2 and TRBJ1-6, with unresolved D. The germline V gene has CDR1 SNHLY and CDR2 FYNNEI. This CDR3 spans 12 amino acids. Trimming stripped 1 base from V and 14 bases from J, with 9 bases between. CDR3 residues: CASSEVEGTLHF. CDR3 in DNA: TGTGCCAGCAGTGAAGTAGAGGGAACCCTCCACTTT.

This chain connects TRBV28 to TRBJ1-1; D remains unclear. Trimming cost V 8 bases and J 1 base, with 17 bases left between them. This CDR3 has 15 amino acids. CDR1 MDHEN and CDR2 SYDVKM come from the germline V gene. This chain's CDR3 is CASDAGGFGNTEAFF. Here the CDR3 DNA reads TGTGCCAGCGACGCCGGCGGGTTCGGGAACACTGAAGCTTTCTTT.

This clone has only a few counts. The V call is TRBV5-1, the J call TRBJ1-1, with 8 positions matching TRBD1. Trimming at V came to 1 base and at J to 3 bases, leaving 8 bases not matched to a gene. The CDR3 consists of 16 residues. Germline V gene lookup returns CDR1 SGHRS and CDR2 YFSETQ. The CDR3 bases are TGCGCCAGCAGCTTGCTCCTCAGGGGGCCGGACACTGAAGCTTTCTTT. Amino acid sequence: CASSLLLRGPDTEAFF.

The chain has TRBV6-5 and TRBJ2-7; 10 bases are a match to TRBD2. In germline, CDR1 is MNHEY, CDR2 SVGAGI. The CDR3 is 15 residues long. V was clipped by 2 bases and J by 6 bases; unmatched bases: 7. DNA of the CDR3: TGTGCCAGCAGTTACAGCCTAGCGGGAGTAGGCGAGCAGTACTTC. Encoded protein: CASSYSLAGVGEQYF.

The chain uses TRBV5-4 and TRBJ2-5; TRBD1 matches 11 bases. The CDR3 covers 15 residues. Germline V gene lookup returns CDR1 SGHNT and CDR2 YYREEE (reference sequence). With V trimmed by 2 bases and J by 7 bases, 7 bases remained unmatched. The CDR3: CASSFPGQGGGTQYF. CDR3 in DNA: TGTGCCAGCAGCTTTCCGGGACAGGGGGGTGGGACCCAGTACTTC.

This chain links TRBV12-5 with TRBJ2-7; 11 bases align to TRBD2. The CDR3 spans 21 residues. Germline values: CDR1 LGHNT, CDR2 FRNRAP. The junction had 16 bases not matched to a gene; V was cut back by 0 bases and J by 0 bases. The CDR3 sequence is CASGLVLVPLAGGRSSYEQYF. Here the CDR3 DNA reads TGTGCTAGTGGTTTGGTACTCGTTCCTCTAGCGGGAGGCCGCAGCTCCTACGAGCAGTACTTC.

The CDR3 DNA is TGTGCCAGCAGCCCCGAGGGAAGCGGGAGGGCTTGGATGACCCAGTACTTC. This gives the protein CASSPEGSGRAWMTQYF. The V call is TRBV7-2, the J call TRBJ2-5; 10 nucleotides agree with TRBD2. Looked up from germline, CDR1 is SGHTA and CDR2 is FQGNSA. Trimming took 5 bases from V and 7 from J; bases not matched to a gene: 16. The CDR3 runs 17 residues.

The rearrangement joins TRBV7-9 to TRBJ2-5; 8 bases line up with TRBD1. The length of the CDR3 is 15 residues. CDR1 and CDR2 (germline): SEHNR, FQNEAQ (reference sequence). Trimming took 5 bases from V and 7 from J; bases not matched to a gene: 12. The CDR3 DNA follows: TGTGCCAGCAGCCTCTACGGACAGGGTGGCGGGACCCAGTACTTC. This codes for CASSLYGQGGGTQYF.

CDR3 in DNA: TGCGCCAGCAGCTTGTCACAGGGAGATTCACCCCTCCACTTT. It codes for CASSLSQGDSPLHF. The chain carries TRBV5-1 and TRBJ1-6; D may be TRBD1 (6 bases). In germline, CDR1 is SGHRS, CDR2 YFSETQ. The CDR3 length is 14 residues. Trimming took off 1 base at V and 8 bases at J, with 10 bases between the two ends.

This chain connects TRBV13 to TRBJ2-7; D is ambiguous. Trimming took off 5 bases at V and 7 bases at J, with 15 bases between the two ends. The CDR3 extends over 13 amino acids. Germline assignment: CDR1 PRHDT and CDR2 FYEKMQ (reference sequence). The CDR3 reads CASSQRVSAEQYF. CDR3 nucleotide sequence: TGTGCCAGCAGCCAACGGGTCTCCGCAGAGCAGTACTTC.

The chain uses TRBV12-3 or TRBV12-4 and TRBJ1-3; weak D call: TRBD1 (6 bases). The CDR3 is 13 residues long. V was cut by 5 bases and J by 4 bases, with 9 bases left in between. CDR3 region: CASSIGQGNTIYF. The CDR3 DNA reads TGTGCCAGCAGTATCGGACAGGGAAACACCATATATTTT.

This chain joins TRBV3-1 (or the pseudogene TRBV3-2) and TRBJ1-1, with 10 bases identical to TRBD1. This CDR3 region has 18 residues. V was clipped by 3 bases and J by 1 base; unmatched bases: 11. The germline CDR1 and CDR2 sequences are LGHDT and YNNKEL (reference sequence). The CDR3 protein is CASSQGERDRGSNTEAFF. CDR3 nucleotide sequence: TGTGCCAGCAGCCAGGGAGAAAGGGACAGGGGTTCGAACACTGAAGCTTTCTTT.

The CDR3 coding sequence is TGTGCCAGCAGTTTTCGAGACGGGTGGACTGAAGCTTTCTTT. Amino acid sequence: CASSFRDGWTEAFF. The J gene is TRBJ1-1, the V gene TRBV27; D gene ambiguous. The CDR3 has 14 residues. Germline loops: CDR1 MNHEY, CDR2 SMNVEV (reference sequence). Trimming took 3 bases from V and 5 from J, leaving 13 bases between them.

V gene TRBV30 combines with J gene TRBJ2-7, with unresolved D. The CDR3 extends over 11 amino acids. Germline CDR1 and CDR2: GTSNPN and SVGIG (reference sequence). Trimming pared 3 bases from V and 6 bases from J, leaving 9 bases between. The CDR3 protein is CAWSSPSEQYF. CDR3 in DNA: TGTGCCTGGAGCTCCCCTTCCGAGCAGTACTTC.

This chain links TRBV7-9 with TRBJ1-1; D may be TRBD1 (5 bases). The V end was cut by 4 bases, the J end by 1 base, with 7 bases between. The germline gives CDR1 SEHNR, CDR2 FQNEAQ (reference sequence). The CDR3 sequence is 13 residues long. The CDR3 protein is CASSWGGNTEAFF. DNA for the CDR3: TGTGCCAGCAGCTGGGGGGGGAACACTGAAGCTTTCTTT.

The rearrangement uses TRBV2 and TRBJ2-5, with 7 bases lining up with TRBD1. This CDR3 contains 15 residues. CDR1 SNHLY and CDR2 FYNNEI come from the germline V gene. The ends lost 6 bases at V and 0 bases at J; junction bases unmatched: 7. The CDR3 sequence is CASRATGSNQETQYF. For the CDR3, the DNA is TGTGCCAGCAGGGCGACAGGGAGTAACCAAGAGACCCAGTACTTC.

The gene calls are TRBV19 and TRBJ1-6; D is perhaps TRBD1 (6 bases). Looked up from germline, CDR1 is LNHDA and CDR2 is SQIVND (reference sequence). The V and J ends lost 5 bases and 7 bases respectively, with 12 bases between them. CDR3 length: 14 residues. In DNA form, the CDR3 reads TGTGCCAGTAGTGACAGGTGGGAGAATTCACCCCTCCACTTT. Its protein product is CASSDRWENSPLHF. Full variable domain (missing parts from reference TRBV19 and TRBJ1-6): DGGITQSPKYLFRKEGQNVTLSCEQNLNHDAMYWYRQDPGQGLRLIYYSQIVNDFQKGDIAEGYSVSREKKESFPLTVTSAQKNPTAFYLCASSDRWENSPLHFGNGTRLTVT.

The rearrangement links TRBV29-1 to TRBJ2-1; 11 positions agree with TRBD2. Germline loops: CDR1 SQVTM, CDR2 ANQGSEA. The V gene end was trimmed by 6 bases and the J gene end by 6 bases; junction bases not matched to a gene: 10. CDR3 length: 15 residues. Here the CDR3 reads CSVGQLTSGINEQFF. CDR3 coding DNA: TGCAGCGTGGGACAGCTGACTAGCGGGATCAATGAGCAGTTCTTC.

The V call is TRBV30, the J call TRBJ2-1; D may be TRBD2 (5 bases). Trimming took 3 bases from V and 8 from J, leaving 11 bases between them. Germline V gene sequence: CDR1 GTSNPN, CDR2 SVGIG (reference sequence). CDR3 length: 12 residues. CDR3 amino acids: CAWRGSWDEQFF. CDR3 sequence (DNA): TGTGCCTGGAGGGGGAGCTGGGATGAGCAGTTCTTC.

This chain links TRBV30 with TRBJ1-4; perhaps TRBD1 as D (5 bases). Trimming cost V 8 bases and J 8 bases, with 18 bases left between them. Germline V gives CDR1 GTSNPN, CDR2 SVGIG (reference sequence). The CDR3 is 13 residues long. The CDR3 spells CAGLGGSGEKLFF. CDR3 DNA sequence: TGTGCCGGATTGGGGGGTAGTGGAGAAAAACTGTTTTTT.

This chain links TRBV5-6 with TRBJ1-1; the match to TRBD1 covers 10 bases. V dropped 2 bases and J dropped 4; count of bases not matched to a gene: 8. Germline V gene lookup returns CDR1 SGHDT and CDR2 YYEEEE. CDR3 length equals 16 residues. Here the CDR3 reads CASSFGQGGGGTEAFF. CDR3 nucleotides: TGTGCCAGCAGCTTCGGACAGGGGGGTGGTGGCACTGAAGCTTTCTTT.

This chain uses TRBV27 with TRBJ1-5, with a weak D call TRBD1 (5 bases). The CDR3 is 14 amino acids. The germline V gene encodes CDR1 MNHEY and CDR2 SMNVEV (reference sequence). The V and J ends lost 4 bases and 4 bases respectively, with 11 bases between them. For the CDR3, the DNA is TGTGCCAGCAGTTCCCAGGGCCTGAATCAGCCCCAGCATTTT. This encodes CASSSQGLNQPQHF.

This chain uses TRBV15 with TRBJ1-4; 10 bases align to TRBD1. The CDR3 is made up of 14 amino acids. The V segment lost 3 bases and the J segment 7 bases; nucleotides outside the gene matches: 2. CDR1 LNHNV and CDR2 YYDKDF come from the germline V gene (reference sequence). CDR3 DNA sequence: TGTGCCACCAGCAGGGACAGGGGGACTGAAAAACTGTTTTTT. This codes for CATSRDRGTEKLFF.